This passage covers 13 T cell receptor beta chains from one sample sequenced in a study of cytomegalovirus exposure and HLA in healthy donors. 13 Jbeta primers and 60 Vbeta primers were used for the PCR. Some clones are missing from TCRdb's copy, which holds only in-frame ones; the method was immunoSEQ multiplex PCR. The repertoire consists of 100,000 to 130,000 clones, with around three quarters occurring once and the leading ten covering 4.2%. Source material: PBMCs. The source of these receptors is a male donor in good health and CMV-seronegative.

This clone occurred once. V gene TRBV2 combines with J gene TRBJ1-5; 7 bases align to TRBD1. The ends lost 6 bases at V and 3 bases at J; junction bases unmatched: 8. CDR1 and CDR2 from the germline V gene are SNHLY and FYNNEI. The CDR3 is made up of 15 amino acids. The CDR3 DNA sequence: TGTGCCAGCAGCCCAACGACAGGGAACAATCAGCCCCAGCATTTT. Its protein is CASSPTTGNNQPQHF.

The chain employs TRBV6-5 and TRBJ2-5; 8 nucleotides match TRBD1. With the DNA end fitting TRBJ2-7 better, the J assignment may be wrong. The length of the CDR3 is 14 residues. CDR1 and CDR2 (germline): MNHEY, SVGAGI. The CDR3 DNA reads as TGTGCCAGTATTGGGACAGGCCGAACCTACGAGCAGTACTTC. Its protein is CASIGTGRTYEQYF.

V usage is TRBV28 and J usage is TRBJ2-7, with 8 bases aligning to TRBD1. Germline trimming cut 7 bases from V and 2 bases from J; bases unmatched to any gene: 7. The CDR3 is 14 amino acids. Germline V gene sequence: CDR1 MDHEN, CDR2 SYDVKM. CDR3 DNA sequence: TGTGCCAGCAAAGAGGGACAGGACCCCTACGAGCAGTACTTC. This translates into CASKEGQDPYEQYF.

The chain is built from TRBV6-1 and TRBJ1-5; a weak D match, TRBD1 (6 bases). CDR1 and CDR2 from the germline V gene are MNHNS and SASEGT. Trimming removed 6 bases from V and 12 bases from J, with 12 bases in between. The CDR3 loop spans 11 amino acids. The CDR3 region has the DNA TGTGCCAGCAGGGAGGAAGGGGGCCAGCATTTT. Its protein product is CASREEGGQHF.

The chain uses TRBV7-3 and TRBJ2-3; the match to TRBD2 covers 14 bases. The CDR3 spans 18 residues. V lost 3 bases to trimming and J lost 5 bases; unmatched junction nucleotides: 10. Germline lookup yields CDR1 SGHTA and CDR2 FQGTGA. CDR3 sequence (DNA): TGTGCCAGCAGCTTCGCGCCGACTAGCGGGAGGGCGGGAGATACGCAGTATTTT. Translating gives CASSFAPTSGRAGDTQYF.

The chain is built from TRBV6-1 and TRBJ2-5, with 7 bases aligning to TRBD1. Near its end, the DNA agrees better with TRBJ2-7, so the J call may be wrong. The CDR3 consists of 18 residues. Germline CDR1 and CDR2: MNHNS and SASEGT. CDR3 in amino acids: CASSEAKGQRDRKYEQYF. Here the CDR3 DNA reads TGTGCCAGCAGTGAAGCAAAGGGACAGCGAGATAGAAAGTACGAGCAGTACTTC.

This chain connects TRBV5-3 to TRBJ1-5; 9 nucleotides align to TRBD1. TRBV5-3 is filed as an ORF, its function uncertain. The CDR3 is made up of 15 amino acids. J gave up 8 bases and V 5 bases, and 11 bases lay outside the gene matches. The CDR3 spells CARRTRTGVGKPQHF. CDR3 in DNA: TGTGCCAGAAGGACCAGGACAGGGGTGGGGAAGCCCCAGCATTTT.

The chain is built from TRBV19 and TRBJ2-2; no definite D call. Germline values: CDR1 LNHDA, CDR2 SQIVND (reference sequence). The CDR3 length is 15 residues. V dropped 7 bases and J dropped 4 bases, with 16 bases sitting between them. CDR3 nucleotide sequence: TGTGCCAGTAAGCATTGGTTGGGCCGCACCGGGGAGCTGTTTTTT. Translating it yields CASKHWLGRTGELFF.

The chain has TRBV6-5 and TRBJ2-1; weak D call: TRBD1 (6 bases). V was clipped by 4 bases and J by 1 base, with 14 bases between them. The CDR3 totals 16 residues. From germline, CDR1 is MNHEY and CDR2 SVGAGI. The CDR3 region has the DNA TGTGCCAGCAGTTCCGAGCAGGGGTTTTCCTACAATGAGCAGTTCTTC. It encodes CASSSEQGFSYNEQFF.

V and J are TRBV27 and TRBJ1-2, with 7 nucleotides matching TRBD1. CDR3 length: 14 amino acids. With 7 bases clipped from V and 7 bases from J, the junction kept 12 bases outside the gene matches. Per germline, CDR1 MNHEY and CDR2 SMNVEV (reference sequence). DNA of the CDR3: TGTGCCAGCACTACCCCCCGGACAGGTCTTGGCTACACCTTC. Its translation is CASTTPRTGLGYTF.

The CDR3 region has the DNA TGTGCCAGCAGCACCCTAGCGGGAGGGCCCGATACGCAGTATTTT. Residues: CASSTLAGGPDTQYF. This chain joins TRBV5-4 and TRBJ2-3; 12 bases match TRBD2. V lost 4 bases and J lost 6; bases outside the gene matches: 6. This CDR3 has 15 residues. CDR1 and CDR2 from the germline V gene are SGHNT and YYREEE (reference sequence). Looking up the rest from reference TRBV5-4 and TRBJ2-3 gives the full variable domain: ETGVTQSPTHLIKTRGQQVTLRCSSQSGHNTVSWYQQALGQGPQFIFQYYREEENGRGNFPPRFSGLQFPNYSSELNVNALELDDSALYLCASSTLAGGPDTQYFGPGTRLTVL.

V is TRBV5-1 and J is TRBJ2-7; 9 bases line up with TRBD2. The CDR3 has 14 amino acids. Germline lookup yields CDR1 SGHRS and CDR2 YFSETQ. The trim removed 0 bases at V and 4 bases at J, leaving 2 bases unmatched. CDR3 bases: TGCGCCAGCAGCTTGGGACTAGCGGAGTACGAGCAGTACTTC. It specifies CASSLGLAEYEQYF.

The chain has TRBV18 and TRBJ2-5; 7 bases agree with TRBD1. Losses at the gene ends were 3 bases for V and 0 bases for J; bases not matched to a gene: 7. Germline-derived CDR1 and CDR2 are KGHSH and LQKENI. CDR3 length: 16 amino acids. CDR3 sequence (DNA): TGTGCCAGCTCACCGTGGGACAGTACCTACCAAGAGACCCAGTACTTC. Translation gives CASSPWDSTYQETQYF.